A single sample gave rise to the 2 T cell receptor beta chains below, sequenced in a study of Graves' ophthalmopathy and Graves' hyperthyroidism. RNA transcripts served as template for amplifying TCR beta CDR3 sequences. Amplification began with first-round RT-PCR using HTBI primers, then second-round multiplex PCR was performed. Via MiXCR, TCRdb re-called the multiplex PCR reads, giving one row per CDR3 protein. The sample records roughly 380,000 distinct CDR3 sequences, over 15% being singletons. Material: peripheral blood. These receptors all come from a woman under 30 with stable Graves' hyperthyroidism.

This clonotype showed up many times. The rearrangement uses TRBV11-3 and TRBJ2-4; the D is unclear. Germline V CDR1 and CDR2: SGHNT, YENEEA. V lost 5 bases, J lost 5 bases, and 7 bases lay in between. This CDR3 is 12 amino acids long. The CDR3 spells CASSVSENIQYF. The CDR3 nucleotides read TGTGCCAGCAGCGTGTCTGAAAACATTCAGTACTTC.

This clonotype was counted between two and nine times. A read error may be the cause here, since a much bigger clone is one base away. The V and J genes are TRBV6-1 and TRBJ2-5; D is uncertain. Germline assignment: CDR1 MNHNS and CDR2 SASEGT. Trimming took off 6 bases at V and 4 bases at J, with 6 bases between the two ends. There are 11 residues in the CDR3. CDR3 DNA sequence: TGTGCCAGCAGACAGTCAGAGACCCAGTACTTC. Its translation is CASRQSETQYF.